Presented here are 25 T cell receptor beta chains from one specimen sequenced in a study of blood T cell repertoires in COVID-19. TCRdb's table, derived via immunoSEQ multiplex PCR, lists solely in-frame clones and lacks some. The sample consists of tens of thousands of clones, 65% to 90% of them appearing once. The sequenced material came from peripheral blood. These receptors all come from a man aged 60-69 years with acute or convalescent COVID-19.

The V gene is TRBV27, the J gene TRBJ2-7; D gene unclear. CDR1 is MNHEY, CDR2 SMNVEV, per germline (reference sequence). The CDR3 is 13 amino acids. V lost 5 bases and J lost 0, with 8 bases in between. The CDR3 loop reads CASSLKLSYEQYF. The CDR3 nucleotides read TGTGCCAGCAGTCTAAAACTCTCCTACGAGCAGTACTTC.

The chain combines TRBV27 with TRBJ2-7, with D tentatively TRBD2 (5 bases). The CDR3 contains 15 residues. Germline V lookup: CDR1 MNHEY, CDR2 SMNVEV (reference sequence). V lost 1 base to trimming and J lost 6 bases, with 16 bases between them. CDR3 in amino acids: CASSLFVTKKGEQYF. The CDR3 DNA reads as TGTGCCAGCAGTTTATTTGTGACTAAGAAAGGCGAGCAGTACTTC.

This chain joins TRBV6-6 and TRBJ1-3; D possibly corresponds to TRBD1 (6 bases). V was clipped by 6 bases and J by 4 bases, with 13 bases between them. CDR3 length: 14 amino acids. From germline, CDR1 is MNHNY and CDR2 SVGAGI (reference sequence). The CDR3 spells CASRFGRGGNTIYF. Written as DNA, the CDR3 is TGTGCCAGCAGGTTCGGGAGGGGGGGAAACACCATATATTTT.

This chain joins TRBV3-1 (or the pseudogene TRBV3-2) and TRBJ1-2; a weak D match, TRBD1 (5 bases). Trimming removed 2 bases from V and 6 bases from J, with 13 bases in between. The CDR3 contains 14 residues. Germline V CDR1 and CDR2: LGHDT, YNNKEL (reference sequence). CDR3 region: CASSQQGAGHGYTF. The CDR3, as DNA: TGTGCCAGCAGCCAACAAGGGGCAGGCCATGGCTACACCTTC.

The V call is TRBV20-1, the J call TRBJ1-1; D is undetermined. CDR1 and CDR2 from the germline V gene are DFQATT and SNEGSKA (reference sequence). The CDR3 is made up of 11 amino acids. In DNA form, the CDR3 reads TGCGGTATACGGGGGAACACTGAAGCTTTCTTT. It yields the protein CGIRGNTEAFF.

This chain links TRBV24-1 with TRBJ2-3, with 9 positions matching TRBD2. The germline V gene encodes CDR1 KGHDR and CDR2 SFDVKD. CDR3 size: 18 residues. V shed 4 bases and J 3 bases; nucleotides not matched to a gene: 13. CDR3 residues: CATSDPTDGTSRTDTQYF. The CDR3 region has the DNA TGTGCCACCAGTGACCCTACGGACGGGACTAGCAGGACAGATACGCAGTATTTT.

This chain joins TRBV6-5 and TRBJ1-1, with D possibly TRBD1 on 6 matching bases. CDR3 size: 16 residues. Trimming pared 2 bases from V and 5 bases from J, leaving 18 bases between. In germline, CDR1 is MNHEY, CDR2 SVGAGI. The CDR3 region has the DNA TGTGCCAGCAGTTACGGGGGGGCTCAGGTAATGACTGAAGCTTTCTTT. It translates to CASSYGGAQVMTEAFF.

The rearrangement joins TRBV11-2 to TRBJ2-3; TRBD1 matches 10 bases. CDR1 is SGHAT, CDR2 FQNNGV, per germline. The V and J ends lost 5 bases and 1 base, in that order; junction bases with no gene match: 3. This CDR3 has 15 amino acids. The DNA of the CDR3 is TGTGCCAGCAGCCAGGGGACAGGGGGCACAGATACGCAGTATTTT. It translates to CASSQGTGGTDTQYF.

This chain links TRBV3-1 (or the pseudogene TRBV3-2) with TRBJ2-7, with D tentatively TRBD1 (6 bases). Looked up from germline, CDR1 is LGHDT and CDR2 is YNNKEL (reference sequence). This CDR3 has 15 amino acids. Trimming removed 4 bases at V and 3 bases at J, with 16 bases between. CDR3 sequence reads: CASSPYGLGGYEQYF. DNA of the CDR3: TGTGCCAGCAGCCCCTACGGTTTAGGGGGCTACGAGCAGTACTTC.

The V gene is TRBV3-1 (or the pseudogene TRBV3-2), the J gene TRBJ2-7; a weak D match, TRBD1 (6 bases). The V end was cut by 1 base, the J end by 4 bases, with 11 bases between. From germline, CDR1 is LGHDT and CDR2 YNNKEL (reference sequence). The CDR3 totals 14 residues. The CDR3 loop reads CASSQGGQTYEQYF. CDR3 nucleotide sequence: TGTGCCAGCAGCCAAGGGGGACAAACGTACGAGCAGTACTTC.

V is TRBV20-1 and J is TRBJ1-2; the D gene is possibly TRBD1 (5 bases). Germline CDR1 DFQATT, CDR2 SNEGSKA (reference sequence). The CDR3 sequence is 11 residues long. V lost 4 bases and J 2 bases, leaving 5 bases between the germline ends. CDR3 amino acids: CSATGNYGYTF. CDR3 nucleotide sequence: TGCAGTGCTACAGGGAACTATGGCTACACCTTC.

The genes are TRBV7-9 and TRBJ1-4, with D unresolved. The CDR3 has 14 residues. Germline lookup yields CDR1 SEHNR and CDR2 FQNEAQ (reference sequence). Trimming left V 5 bases short and J 8 bases short, with 15 bases between. The CDR3 protein is CASSGERENEKLFF. In DNA form, the CDR3 reads TGTGCCAGCAGCGGGGAGCGAGAAAACGAAAAACTGTTTTTT. The whole variable domain, filled in from reference TRBV7-9 and TRBJ1-4, reads DTGVSQNPRHKITKRGQNVTFRCDPISEHNRLYWYRQTLGQGPEFLTYFQNEAQLEKSRLLSDRFSAERPKGSFSTLEIQRTEQGDSAMYLCASSGERENEKLFFGSGTQLSVL.

V and J are TRBV7-2 and TRBJ2-3; D uncertain. In germline, CDR1 is SGHTA, CDR2 FQGNSA. V was cut by 7 bases and J by 1 base, with 3 bases left in between. This CDR3 is 11 amino acids long. The CDR3 reads CASKRTDTQYF. The CDR3 DNA sequence: TGTGCCAGCAAGCGCACAGATACGCAGTATTTT.

This chain joins TRBV5-1 and TRBJ2-7, with 10 bases matching TRBD2. The CDR3 has 17 amino acids. The V gene's germline CDR1 is SGHRS and CDR2 YFSETQ. The ends lost 3 bases at V and 6 bases at J; junction bases unmatched: 15. CDR3 sequence reads: CASSWASGRKPFVEQYF. The DNA of the CDR3 is TGCGCCAGCAGCTGGGCTAGCGGGAGAAAACCCTTTGTCGAGCAGTACTTC.

This chain links TRBV2 with TRBJ1-4, with D tentatively TRBD1 (6 bases). V lost 3 bases to trimming and J lost 8 bases, with 16 bases between them. This CDR3 contains 15 residues. Germline V gives CDR1 SNHLY, CDR2 FYNNEI. The CDR3 nucleotides read TGTGCCAGCAGTGAGAATCAGGGGCCGGGAGAAAAACTGTTTTTT. Its protein is CASSENQGPGEKLFF.

CDR3 protein: CASSFQREGPTDTQYF. The DNA of the CDR3 is TGCGCCAGCAGCTTCCAGCGGGAGGGCCCCACAGATACGCAGTATTTT. V usage is TRBV5-1 and J usage is TRBJ2-3; 10 nucleotides match TRBD2. The junction had 5 bases not matched to a gene; V was cut back by 2 bases and J by 2 bases. Germline values: CDR1 SGHRS, CDR2 YFSETQ. CDR3 size: 16 residues.

The count of this clone is one. The chain uses TRBV21-1 and TRBJ2-5; the D call TRBD1 from the table was never checked on the DNA. TRBV21-1 is classified as a pseudogene. The CDR3 has 12 residues. CDR3 sequence (DNA): TGTGCCAGCAGCGGACATTCGGAGACCCAGTACTTC. This codes for CASSGHSETQYF.

J is TRBJ2-6 and V is TRBV2; no clear D. The length of the CDR3 is 15 residues. V lost 6 bases and J lost 0, with 9 bases in between. CDR1 SNHLY and CDR2 FYNNEI come from the germline V gene. The DNA for the CDR3 is TGTGCCAGCAGGGCCCGGGTCTCTGGGGCCAACGTCCTGACTTTC. Translated, it gives CASRARVSGANVLTF.

This clone was detected once. V usage is TRBV5-1 and J usage is TRBJ1-1; a weak D match, TRBD1 (5 bases). The V end lost 4 bases, the J end lost 6 bases, and 22 bases lay between the germline ends. The germline gives CDR1 SGHRS, CDR2 YFSETQ. The CDR3 totals 16 residues. Here the CDR3 DNA reads TGCGCCAGCAGCCCCCGACCGGGTCCTGGAGGGGCTGAAGCTTTCTTT. This translates into CASSPRPGPGGAEAFF.

Turning to this clone: An end of the junction does not agree with germline; a read error may underlie this. Other DNA sequences within the sample encode an identical CDR3. This chain joins TRBV6-1 and TRBJ2-5, with 9 bases that match TRBD1. Looked up from germline, CDR1 is MNHNS and CDR2 is SASEGT. CDR3 length: 14 amino acids. The CDR3 loop is CASSETGGQETQYF. CDR3 bases: TGTGCTAGCAGTGAGACAGGGGGTCAAGAGACCCAGTACTTC.

The chain carries TRBV11-3 and TRBJ2-1, with TRBD2 matching over 7 bases. Germline lookup yields CDR1 SGHNT and CDR2 YENEEA. This CDR3 contains 17 residues. Trimming at V came to 0 bases and at J to 2 bases, leaving 7 bases not matched to a gene. This chain's CDR3 is CASSLDSSSGPYNEQFF. In DNA form, the CDR3 reads TGTGCCAGCAGCTTAGATAGCTCTAGCGGACCCTACAATGAGCAGTTCTTC.

The chain recombines TRBV3-1 (or the pseudogene TRBV3-2) with TRBJ2-1, with D possibly matching TRBD1 (5 bases). Germline assignment: CDR1 LGHDT and CDR2 YNNKEL (reference sequence). Trimming pared 0 bases from V and 4 bases from J, leaving 7 bases between. The CDR3 consists of 14 residues. CDR3 DNA: TGTGCCAGCAGCCAAGATCGACAGTACAATGAGCAGTTCTTC. It yields the protein CASSQDRQYNEQFF.

This sequence joins TRBV6-5 and TRBJ1-6; D is possibly TRBD1 (5 bases). The length of the CDR3 is 14 residues. The germline gives CDR1 MNHEY, CDR2 SVGAGI. V shed 2 bases and J shed 7 bases, with 9 bases lying between them. In DNA, the CDR3 is TGTGCCAGCAGTTACGGACAAAAAAATTCACCCCTCCACTTT. Its protein is CASSYGQKNSPLHF.

This clone has only a few counts. The rearrangement links TRBV28 to TRBJ1-4; tentatively, D is TRBD1 (5 bases). The CDR3 length is 15 residues. V lost 5 bases, J lost 7 bases, and 17 bases lay in between. CDR1 and CDR2 (germline): MDHEN, SYDVKM. The CDR3 is CASSPTGGYGEKLFF. CDR3 sequence (DNA): TGTGCCAGCAGTCCGACTGGGGGGTATGGTGAAAAACTGTTTTTT.

This chain joins TRBV5-6 and TRBJ1-6, with D possibly matching TRBD1 (6 bases). CDR1 and CDR2 from the germline V gene are SGHDT and YYEEEE. There are 14 residues in the CDR3. Trimming cost V 4 bases and J 10 bases, with 15 bases left between them. The CDR3 coding sequence is TGTGCCAGCAGCCGTAGACAGGCTTCGTCACCCCTCCACTTT. Its protein product is CASSRRQASSPLHF.